The 32 T cell receptor beta chains presented below share a single source sample, sequenced in a study of regulatory T cells in long-lasting Graves disease. As to time point: newly diagnosed GD, antithyroid drugs for less than 3 months. PBMC-extracted RNA yielded the TCR library. The TCR beta library used iRepertoire HTBI primers with Arm-PCR amplification of CDR3. A single record per CDR3 protein comes from TCRdb applying MiXCR to the multiplex PCR reads. The sample consists of roughly 500,000 distinct CDR3 sequences, about 13% of them appearing once. This same sample was also taken into another study, of T cells in Graves' hyperthyroidism and ophthalmopathy.

The sequences come from peripheral blood mononuclear cells (PBMCs), collected at new diagnosis, from a patient treated with antithyroid drugs. The receptors were sampled from a man aged 30-40 years with Graves disease.

The CDR3 DNA reads as TGTGCCAGCAGACTAGCGGGAGGGCCCGCAGATACGCAGTATTTT. It codes for CASRLAGGPADTQYF. V gene TRBV6-2 or TRBV6-3 combines with J gene TRBJ2-3; 13 positions match TRBD2. Germline loops: CDR1 MNHEY, CDR2 SVGEGT. This CDR3 is 15 amino acids long. V lost 6 bases and J lost 4; bases outside the gene matches: 4.

This clonotype has more than one count but fewer than ten. J is TRBJ1-2 and V is TRBV19; no clear D. Germline V gene sequence: CDR1 LNHDA, CDR2 SQIVND (reference sequence). The germline V and J ends were trimmed by 1 base and 3 bases, with 3 bases remaining between them. The CDR3 totals 12 residues. The CDR3: CASSIVDYGYTF. In DNA form, the CDR3 reads TGTGCCAGTAGTATAGTGGACTATGGCTACACCTTC. Full variable domain (remainder filled in from reference TRBV19 and TRBJ1-2): DGGITQSPKYLFRKEGQNVTLSCEQNLNHDAMYWYRQDPGQGLRLIYYSQIVNDFQKGDIAEGYSVSREKKESFPLTVTSAQKNPTAFYLCASSIVDYGYTFGSGTRLTVV.

The V call is TRBV3-1, the J call TRBJ2-5; TRBD2 aligns across 10 bases. Germline V gene sequence: CDR1 LGHDT, CDR2 YNNKEL (reference sequence). The CDR3 is 17 amino acids. With V trimmed by 4 bases and J by 5 bases, 13 bases remained unmatched. This chain's CDR3 is CASSPSRAAGGEETQYF. In DNA, the CDR3 is TGTGCCAGCAGCCCTTCAAGGGCAGCGGGAGGGGAGGAGACCCAGTACTTC.

This clonotype appeared many times. The V call is TRBV20-1, the J call TRBJ1-3, with no clear D. The germline V gene has CDR1 DFQATT and CDR2 SNEGSKA (reference sequence). Trimming pared 6 bases from V and 2 bases from J, leaving 17 bases between. CDR3 length equals 15 residues. The CDR3, as DNA: TGCAGTGCCCGCCAACCCCCCGGGACTGGAAACACCATATATTTT. The encoded protein is CSARQPPGTGNTIYF.

This clonotype was counted ten times or more. The gene calls are TRBV28 and TRBJ2-3; 11 bases fit TRBD2. CDR3 size: 18 residues. Trimming took 6 bases from V and 6 from J; bases not matched to a gene: 17. Germline V CDR1 and CDR2: MDHEN, SYDVKM. CDR3 nucleotide sequence: TGTGCCAGCAGCTCCGTATTAGCGGGAGGGGACACACGGGATACGCAGTATTTT. Its translation: CASSSVLAGGDTRDTQYF.

This clonotype was seen more than once but under ten times. This chain joins TRBV19 and TRBJ2-1, with 7 bases fitting TRBD2. The CDR3 contains 15 residues. The V gene's germline CDR1 is LNHDA and CDR2 SQIVND (reference sequence). Losses at the gene ends were 7 bases for V and 6 bases for J; bases not matched to a gene: 12. The CDR3 reads CASISGGRAGNEQFF. As DNA, the CDR3 is TGTGCCAGTATTTCCGGTGGGAGGGCCGGCAATGAGCAGTTCTTC.

This clonotype was counted ten times or more. The V call is TRBV5-1, the J call TRBJ1-5; D is ambiguous. Between the trimmed V and J ends, which lost 0 bases and 0 bases, there was a span of 13 bases. This CDR3 region has 17 residues. CDR1 is SGHRS and CDR2 is YFSETQ in the germline V gene. The CDR3 is CASSLGPRQLSNQPQHF. The CDR3 DNA follows: TGCGCCAGCAGCTTGGGTCCTCGGCAGCTTAGCAATCAGCCCCAGCATTTT.

This clonotype has a count of ten or more. The chain uses TRBV5-5 and TRBJ1-1; tentative D call: TRBD1 (5 bases). Germline loops: CDR1 SGHKS, CDR2 YYEKEE (reference sequence). The CDR3 totals 14 residues. Trimming cost V 5 bases and J 10 bases, with 21 bases left between them. The CDR3 loop reads CASSLGTATLRAFF. CDR3 nucleotides: TGTGCCAGCAGTCTTGGGACTGCCACACTGAGAGCTTTCTTT.

In this sample, this clonotype turned up a few times. CDR3 DNA: TGCAGTGCTGATAACCCGGGACTAGCGGGAGATGATACGCAGTATTTT. This codes for CSADNPGLAGDDTQYF. The rearrangement joins TRBV20-1 to TRBJ2-3, with 14 bases matching TRBD2. Germline CDR1 DFQATT, CDR2 SNEGSKA (reference sequence). The CDR3 length is 16 residues. The J segment lost 6 bases and the V segment lost 5 bases, leaving 10 bases of the junction unmatched.

This sequence joins TRBV7-9 and TRBJ2-5; tentatively, D is TRBD2 (5 bases). Trimming left V 5 bases short and J 5 bases short, with 15 bases between. This CDR3 spans 14 amino acids. Per germline, CDR1 SEHNR and CDR2 FQNEAQ (reference sequence). The CDR3 DNA reads as TGTGCCAGCAGCCCACCCCAGCGGCGGGAGACCCAGTACTTC. Translated: CASSPPQRRETQYF.

This clonotype was observed many times. The chain has TRBV20-1 and TRBJ2-2, with D tentatively TRBD2 (6 bases). The CDR3 consists of 16 residues. Per the germline V gene, CDR1 is DFQATT and CDR2 is SNEGSKA (reference sequence). Between the trimmed V and J ends, which lost 0 bases and 4 bases, there was a span of 15 bases. CDR3 coding DNA: TGCAGTGCTAGAGATAGTCGCGGAGCGGGCACCGGGGAGCTGTTTTTT. It is translated as CSARDSRGAGTGELFF.

A remark on this clonotype: A much larger clone differs by one base, so this may be a read error. This chain links TRBV10-3 with TRBJ2-7; 7 nucleotides line up with TRBD2. Germline V gene sequence: CDR1 ENHRY, CDR2 SYGVKD. This CDR3 spans 13 amino acids. With 10 bases clipped from V and 3 bases from J, the junction kept 9 bases outside the gene matches. DNA for the CDR3: TGTGCCACCCGGGAGGACACTGACTACGAGCAGTACTTC. The encoded protein is CATREDTDYEQYF.

This clonotype was detected a few times. The junction departs from germline at one end; a sequencing error may be responsible. The chain links TRBV28 to TRBJ2-3, with 7 bases fitting TRBD2. CDR1 MDHEN and CDR2 SYDVKM come from the germline V gene. This CDR3 comprises 15 residues. CDR3 in amino acids: CASSFVTSGTDTQYF. As DNA, the CDR3 is TGTGCCAGTAGTTTCGTTACTAGCGGCACAGATACGCAGTATTTT.

The chain has TRBV10-1 and TRBJ2-1; TRBD2 aligns across 10 bases. The germline V gene encodes CDR1 WNHNN and CDR2 SYGVQD (reference sequence). The CDR3 has 15 residues. Trimming cost V 9 bases and J 0 bases; bases outside gene matches: 5. The CDR3 coding sequence is TGCGCCAGGACTAGCGGGCATAGCTCCTACAATGAGCAGTTCTTC. Amino acids: CARTSGHSSYNEQFF.

This clonotype was seen repeatedly, ten times or more. The CDR3 DNA reads TGTGCCAGCACCGTAAGGGGCAGTACCATCCCGGGACGCACAGATACGCAGTATTTT. Its protein product is CASTVRGSTIPGRTDTQYF. This chain uses TRBV27 with TRBJ2-3, with D possibly being TRBD1 or TRBD2 (5 bases each). The CDR3 is made up of 19 amino acids. V lost 7 bases to trimming and J lost 1 base, with 27 bases between them. CDR1 is MNHEY, CDR2 SMNVEV, per germline (reference sequence).

This clonotype occurred many times. The V and J genes are TRBV11-2 and TRBJ2-5; 11 nucleotides match TRBD2. The V gene's germline CDR1 is SGHAT and CDR2 FQNNGV. The junction had 4 bases not matched to a gene; V was cut back by 4 bases and J by 3 bases. CDR3 length: 15 residues. The CDR3 spells CASSSPGLAEETQYF. CDR3 nucleotide sequence: TGTGCCAGCAGCTCCCCGGGACTAGCGGAAGAGACCCAGTACTTC.

This clonotype was observed many times. V and J are TRBV29-1 and TRBJ2-1; TRBD2 aligns across 8 bases. V gave up 7 bases and J gave up 9 bases; unmatched junction bases: 23. The CDR3 is 17 residues long. The germline gives CDR1 SQVTM, CDR2 ANQGSEA. In nucleotides, the CDR3 is TGCAGCGCCGAATTTCTCGCGACTAGCGATGGCGGGGGTGAGCAGTTCTTC. This gives the protein CSAEFLATSDGGGEQFF.

CDR3 DNA sequence: TGTGCCAGCAGTTATGTTCCGGGAGGGCCGAGTGAGCAGTTCTTC. It specifies CASSYVPGGPSEQFF. V and J are TRBV6-5 and TRBJ2-1; 8 bases fit TRBD2. This CDR3 contains 15 residues. Germline-derived CDR1 and CDR2 are MNHEY and SVGAGI. V lost 3 bases to trimming and J lost 9 bases; unmatched junction nucleotides: 10.

This clonotype was seen at least ten times. V is TRBV7-9 and J is TRBJ2-3; TRBD2 might be the D (6 bases). CDR1 is SEHNR and CDR2 is FQNEAQ in the germline V gene (reference sequence). The CDR3 is 14 amino acids. V was cut by 2 bases and J by 3 bases, with 9 bases left in between. The CDR3 spells CASSLIGSTDTQYF. CDR3 coding DNA: TGTGCCAGCAGCTTAATCGGGAGTACAGATACGCAGTATTTT.

In its sample, this clonotype was seen many times. V usage is TRBV20-1 and J usage is TRBJ2-3; D unresolved. The V end lost 0 bases, the J end lost 6 bases, and 19 bases lay between the germline ends. Germline V gives CDR1 DFQATT, CDR2 SNEGSKA (reference sequence). The CDR3 consists of 16 residues. Here the CDR3 DNA reads TGCAGTGCTAGAGAACCCACTGCCATCTTTTCGGATACGCAGTATTTT. Encoded protein: CSAREPTAIFSDTQYF.

There are many counts of this clonotype. This chain uses TRBV7-2 with TRBJ1-1; the match to TRBD1 covers 7 bases. Per germline, CDR1 SGHTA and CDR2 FQGNSA. Trimming removed 5 bases from V and 4 bases from J; junction bases left unmatched: 4. The CDR3 runs 13 residues. CDR3 in DNA: TGTGCCAGCAGCCAGGGGGTCAGCACTGAAGCTTTCTTT. It specifies CASSQGVSTEAFF.

The chain combines TRBV4-1 with TRBJ2-2; tentatively, D is TRBD2 (6 bases). Trimming pared 4 bases from V and 6 bases from J, leaving 15 bases between. CDR1 is MGHRA, CDR2 YSYEKL, per germline. The CDR3 covers 15 residues. The CDR3, as DNA: TGCGCCAGCAGCCCGTGGTCTAGCGTTTCCGGGGAGCTGTTTTTT. Translation: CASSPWSSVSGELFF.

In this sample, this clonotype turned up many times. The V and J genes are TRBV12-3 or TRBV12-4 and TRBJ1-1; D ambiguous. There are 12 residues in the CDR3. Trimming cost V 0 bases and J 8 bases, with 7 bases left between them. The CDR3 spells CASSLALREAFF. The CDR3 nucleotides read TGTGCCAGCAGTTTAGCGCTAAGGGAAGCTTTCTTT.

The chain joins TRBV4-1 to TRBJ2-3; TRBD1 matches 9 bases. The CDR3 contains 17 residues. J was trimmed by 0 bases and V by 4 bases; bases with no gene match: 8. Germline lookup yields CDR1 MGHRA and CDR2 YSYEKL. CDR3 DNA sequence: TGCGCCAGCAGCCCAATCGGACAGGGGAGGAGCACAGATACGCAGTATTTT. Translating it yields CASSPIGQGRSTDTQYF.

This clonotype was detected a few times. V is TRBV9 and J is TRBJ1-1; TRBD1 is a possible D gene (5 bases). The V gene lost 4 bases and the J gene lost 5 bases, with 18 bases spanning the gap. The CDR3 spans 15 residues. In germline, CDR1 is SGDLS, CDR2 YYNGEE. The CDR3 bases are TGTGCCAGCAGCACCCCACGGGGGGGAGGGACTGAAGCTTTCTTT. Its protein is CASSTPRGGGTEAFF. Filled out from reference TRBV9 and TRBJ1-1, the complete variable domain reads DSGVTQTPKHLITATGQRVTLRCSPRSGDLSVYWYQQSLDQGLQFLIQYYNGEERAKGNILERFSAQQFPDLHSELNLSSLELGDSALYFCASSTPRGGGTEAFFGQGTRLTVV.

In this sample, this clonotype turned up many times. The chain combines TRBV30 with TRBJ1-1, with D unresolved. The germline V and J ends were trimmed by 2 bases and 8 bases, with 9 bases remaining between them. Germline V lookup: CDR1 GTSNPN, CDR2 SVGIG (reference sequence). CDR3 length: 11 residues. CDR3 nucleotides: TGTGCCTGGAGTAGAGGGTGGGAAGCTTTCTTT. It translates to CAWSRGWEAFF.

The chain has TRBV20-1 and TRBJ2-1; weak D call: TRBD2 (5 bases). Germline values: CDR1 DFQATT, CDR2 SNEGSKA (reference sequence). Trimming pared 3 bases from V and 10 bases from J, leaving 16 bases between. This CDR3 contains 13 residues. CDR3 in amino acids: CSARPGLSKEQFF. CDR3 nucleotides: TGCAGTGCTAGGCCTGGACTCTCCAAAGAGCAGTTCTTC.

This clonotype was seen ten or more times. The chain combines TRBV6-1 with TRBJ2-1; 8 bases are a match to TRBD2. This CDR3 is 15 amino acids long. CDR1 is MNHNS, CDR2 SASEGT, per germline. The V segment lost 6 bases and the J segment 3 bases; nucleotides outside the gene matches: 7. CDR3 residues: CASRHPGLGYNEQFF. In DNA, the CDR3 is TGTGCCAGCAGACACCCGGGACTAGGCTACAATGAGCAGTTCTTC.

On this clonotype itself: This may come from a read error, since a much larger clone is one base off. Here the CDR3 omits its conserved ending phenylalanine or tryptophan, so a read error is the likely source. The chain carries TRBV3-1 and TRBJ2-7; 9 nucleotides align to TRBD2. In germline, CDR1 is LGHDT, CDR2 YNNKEL (reference sequence). V dropped 2 bases and J dropped 3; count of bases not matched to a gene: 8. The CDR3 is made up of 16 amino acids. The CDR3 DNA follows: TGTGCCAGCAGCCAAACTAGCGGGCCCCCCCTCTACGAGCAGTACCTC. This translates into CASSQTSGPPLYEQYL.

CDR3 coding DNA: TGTGCCAGCAGTGAAATCAGGGTTGAGAGAAAAGGAGCTTTCTTT. Its protein product is CASSEIRVERKGAFF. This chain uses TRBV2 with TRBJ1-1; a weak D match, TRBD1 (5 bases). The CDR3 consists of 15 residues. Germline V lookup: CDR1 SNHLY, CDR2 FYNNEI. Trimming removed 2 bases from V and 10 bases from J, with 20 bases in between.

Ten or more counts support this clonotype. V usage is TRBV27 and J usage is TRBJ1-2, with 7 bases fitting TRBD1. CDR3 length: 14 amino acids. V lost 6 bases, J lost 5 bases, and 9 bases stayed unmatched. Germline V lookup: CDR1 MNHEY, CDR2 SMNVEV (reference sequence). The chain's CDR3 is CASSQRGLGYGYTF. The CDR3 region has the DNA TGTGCCAGCAGCCAGAGGGGGCTGGGGTATGGCTACACCTTC.

Many counts were recorded for this clonotype. The chain employs TRBV29-1 and TRBJ2-2, with 8 bases lining up with TRBD2. V dropped 5 bases and J dropped 4; count of bases not matched to a gene: 3. Germline V gene sequence: CDR1 SQVTM, CDR2 ANQGSEA. CDR3 length: 13 residues. CDR3 DNA: TGCAGCGTTCGTACTAGCGGCACCGGGGAGCTGTTTTTT. Translation gives CSVRTSGTGELFF.